This T cell receptor (beta chain) was captured by sequencing in a study of cytomegalovirus exposure and HLA in healthy donors. The protocol was immunoSEQ multiplex PCR, while the TCRdb copy is restricted to in-frame clones and leaves out a portion. The top ten clones hold around 5.5% of a sample with 50,000 to 70,000 clones, around 95% of them seen once. Germline V gene lookup returns CDR1 MNHNS and CDR2 SASEGT. The germline V and J ends were trimmed by 0 bases and 1 base, with 10 bases remaining between them. The CDR3 runs 15 residues. This clone was found a few times. Input material: PBMCs. The V and J genes are TRBV6-1 and TRBJ2-7; D is possibly TRBD2 (7 bases). This TCR was sampled from a woman younger than 35 in good health and CMV-seropositive. The CDR3 is CASSEAGGGSYEQYF. The CDR3 nucleotides read TGTGCCAGCAGTGAAGCGGGAGGGGGGTCCTACGAGCAGTACTTC.